This TCR beta chain was captured in a study of response to subunit inactivated influenza vaccine. In germline, CDR1 is MNHEY, CDR2 SVGAGI. CDR3 length: 15 residues. The trim removed 2 bases at V and 1 base at J, leaving 3 bases unmatched. TCRdb re-called the RT-PCR reads with MiXCR, one entry per CDR3 protein. This repertoire shows about 520,000 distinct CDR3 sequences, about 25% found once; its top ten account for 1.9%. The study, taken as a whole, reports: Each seasonal influenza vaccination, the authors suggested, recruits few new T cells.

The table lists this clonotype with a few counts. What it binds is unknown. The clonotype originates from a man aged 50-59 years who received an inactivated influenza vaccine. The V call is TRBV6-5, the J call TRBJ1-1, with TRBD1 identical over 8 bases. The source material was CD4+ T cells sorted from PBMCs, sampled 4 to 6 days after vaccination. CDR3 amino acids: CASSYDGQGNTEAFF. The CDR3 region has the DNA TGTGCCAGCAGTTACGACGGACAGGGGAACACTGAAGCTTTCTTT.